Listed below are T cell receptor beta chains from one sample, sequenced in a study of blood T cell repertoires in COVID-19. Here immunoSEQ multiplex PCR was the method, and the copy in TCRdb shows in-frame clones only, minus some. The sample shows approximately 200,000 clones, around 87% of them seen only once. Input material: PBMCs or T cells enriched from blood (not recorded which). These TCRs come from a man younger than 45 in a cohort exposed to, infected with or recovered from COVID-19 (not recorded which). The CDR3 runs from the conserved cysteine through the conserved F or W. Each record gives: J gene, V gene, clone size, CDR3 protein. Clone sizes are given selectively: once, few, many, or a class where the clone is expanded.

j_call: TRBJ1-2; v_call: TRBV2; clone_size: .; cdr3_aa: CASSKTSGQPYGYTF
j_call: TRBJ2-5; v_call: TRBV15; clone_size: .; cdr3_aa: CATSRDPGETQYF
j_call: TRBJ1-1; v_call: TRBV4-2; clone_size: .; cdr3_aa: CASSQDFMQGAGAEAFF
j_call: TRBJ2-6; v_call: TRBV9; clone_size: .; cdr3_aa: CASSADPGTGALSGANVLTF
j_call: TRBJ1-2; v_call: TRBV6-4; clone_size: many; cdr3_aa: CASILFSRGGAYYGYTF
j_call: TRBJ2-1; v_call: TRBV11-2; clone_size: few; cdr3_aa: CASSFLTGRRGRHEQFF
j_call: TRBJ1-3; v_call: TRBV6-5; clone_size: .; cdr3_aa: CASTLGGPGNTIYF
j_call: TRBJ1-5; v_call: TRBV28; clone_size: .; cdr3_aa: CASSLEGGSNQPQHF
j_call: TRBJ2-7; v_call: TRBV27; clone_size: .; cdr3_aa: CASSSSTGPYEQYF
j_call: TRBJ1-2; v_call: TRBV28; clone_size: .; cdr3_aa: CASSTGQSFYGYTF
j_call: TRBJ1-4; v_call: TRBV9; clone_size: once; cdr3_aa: CASSVVAGGEKLFF
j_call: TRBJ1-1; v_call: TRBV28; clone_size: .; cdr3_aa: CAIGGASRKDEAFF
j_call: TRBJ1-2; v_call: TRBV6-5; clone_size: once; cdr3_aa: CASSYDRSGSYYGYTF
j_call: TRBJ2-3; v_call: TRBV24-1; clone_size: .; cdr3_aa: CATERGGTQYF
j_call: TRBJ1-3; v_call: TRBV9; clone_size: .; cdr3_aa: CASSVGQSGNTIYF
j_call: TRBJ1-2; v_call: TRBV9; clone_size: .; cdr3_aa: CASSGGRDRLYGYTF
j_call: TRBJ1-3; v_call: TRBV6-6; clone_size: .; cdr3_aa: CASSQDRGRAGNTIYF
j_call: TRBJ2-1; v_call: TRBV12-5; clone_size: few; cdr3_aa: CASAESGTTHNEQFF
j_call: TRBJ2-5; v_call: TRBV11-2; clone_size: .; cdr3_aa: CASSWGGRGETQYF
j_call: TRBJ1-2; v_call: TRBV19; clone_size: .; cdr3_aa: CASSKPKEWYGYTF
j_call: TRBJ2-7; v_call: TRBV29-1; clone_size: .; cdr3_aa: CSVEDRRDTISYEQYF
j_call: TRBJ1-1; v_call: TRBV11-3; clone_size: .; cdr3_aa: CASSLEPGGEAFF
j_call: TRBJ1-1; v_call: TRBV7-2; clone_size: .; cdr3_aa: CASSLGPGLNTEAFF
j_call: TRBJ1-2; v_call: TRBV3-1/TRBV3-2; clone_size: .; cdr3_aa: CASSKRGGSNYGYTF
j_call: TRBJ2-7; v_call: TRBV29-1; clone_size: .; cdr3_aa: CSVESGAYEQYF
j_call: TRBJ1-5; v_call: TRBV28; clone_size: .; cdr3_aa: CASTGTGQNQPQHF
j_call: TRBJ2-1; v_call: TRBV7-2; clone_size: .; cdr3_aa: CASSEAVSSYNEQFF
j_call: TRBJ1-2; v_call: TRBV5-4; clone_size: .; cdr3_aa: CASSLETGRSALF
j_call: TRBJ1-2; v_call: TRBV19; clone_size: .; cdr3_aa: CASSIGRTKDF
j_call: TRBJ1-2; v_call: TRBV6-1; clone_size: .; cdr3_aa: CASSEAGDRGYGYTF
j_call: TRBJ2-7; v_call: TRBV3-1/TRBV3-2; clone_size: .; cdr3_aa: CASSHRQGPSYEQYF
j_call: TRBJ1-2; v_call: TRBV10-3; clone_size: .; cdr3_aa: CAISDWDREGDGYTF
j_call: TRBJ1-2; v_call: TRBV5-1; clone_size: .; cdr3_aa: CASSADNYGYTF
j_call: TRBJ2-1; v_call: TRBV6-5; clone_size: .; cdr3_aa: CASSYSRSDEQFF
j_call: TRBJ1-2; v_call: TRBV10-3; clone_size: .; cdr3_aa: CAIRGALIYGYTF
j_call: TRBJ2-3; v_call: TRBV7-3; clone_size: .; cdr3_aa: CASSSTRSDTQYF